Listed below are T cell receptor beta chains from one sample, sequenced in a study of PD-1 blockade in classical Hodgkin lymphoma. The table came from immunoSEQ multiplex PCR; TCRdb's copy has only in-frame clones and leaves some out. This sample yields about 110,000 clones, of which 80% to 90% are seen a single time; just under 20% belongs to the top ten. The sample was peripheral blood mononuclear cells (PBMCs), taken before the second cycle of nivolumab. The receptors were gathered from a human donor with classical Hodgkin lymphoma. CDR3s include the opening cysteine and the closing phenylalanine or tryptophan. Each record gives: V gene, D gene, J gene, clone size, CDR3 DNA, CDR3 protein. A D gene is named only where the DNA matches it firmly. Clone size, where shown, is once, few, many, or a class for clones that have expanded.

v_call: TRBV11-2; d_call: TRBD1; j_call: TRBJ2-7; clone_size: .; cdr3_nt: TGTGCCAGCAGCGAGACAGGGCCTGAGGACTACGAGCAGTACTTC; cdr3_aa: CASSETGPEDYEQYF
v_call: TRBV9; d_call: .; j_call: TRBJ1-2; clone_size: .; cdr3_nt: TGTGCCAGCAGCGTAGTAACAGGCAACTATGGCTACACCTTC; cdr3_aa: CASSVVTGNYGYTF
v_call: TRBV4-2; d_call: TRBD1; j_call: TRBJ1-3; clone_size: .; cdr3_nt: TGTGCCAGCAGCCCAGGGACAGTATATGGAAACACCATATATTTT; cdr3_aa: CASSPGTVYGNTIYF
v_call: TRBV29-1; d_call: TRBD1; j_call: TRBJ2-3; clone_size: once; cdr3_nt: TGCAGCGTTGATTTCAGCCAACAGGGGGCCTCAGATACGCAGTATTTT; cdr3_aa: CSVDFSQQGASDTQYF
v_call: TRBV11-2; d_call: TRBD2; j_call: TRBJ2-7; clone_size: once; cdr3_nt: TGTGCCAGCAGCTTAGAAACTAGCGAGGGTTACGAGCAGTACTTC; cdr3_aa: CASSLETSEGYEQYF
v_call: TRBV28; d_call: .; j_call: TRBJ1-1; clone_size: .; cdr3_nt: TGTGCCAGCAGCAGGGGCTTCCAGGACACTGAAGCTTTCTTT; cdr3_aa: CASSRGFQDTEAFF
v_call: TRBV30; d_call: .; j_call: TRBJ1-1; clone_size: .; cdr3_nt: TGTGCCTGGAGTGTGCGGCAGGGTAACACTGAAGCTTTCTTT; cdr3_aa: CAWSVRQGNTEAFF
v_call: TRBV30; d_call: TRBD2; j_call: TRBJ2-2; clone_size: .; cdr3_nt: TGTGCCTGGCCCCGTAAGGAAGCGGGAGTCACCGGGGAGCTGTTTTTT; cdr3_aa: CAWPRKEAGVTGELFF
v_call: TRBV6-5; d_call: .; j_call: TRBJ2-7; clone_size: .; cdr3_nt: TGTGCCAGCAGGTCAGGGTTCTCCTACGAGCAGTACTTC; cdr3_aa: CASRSGFSYEQYF
v_call: TRBV5-4; d_call: .; j_call: TRBJ1-1; clone_size: .; cdr3_nt: TGTGCCAGCAGCTCAACACAGAACACTGAAGCTTTCTTT; cdr3_aa: CASSSTQNTEAFF
v_call: TRBV21-1; d_call: .; j_call: TRBJ1-2; clone_size: .; cdr3_nt: TGTGCCAGCGCGACAGGGAGAGACTATGGCTACACCTTC; cdr3_aa: CASATGRDYGYTF
v_call: TRBV7-9; d_call: .; j_call: TRBJ2-7; clone_size: .; cdr3_nt: TGTGCCAGCAGCCCCCCTACTGTGACATTCTCCTACGAGCAGTACTTC; cdr3_aa: CASSPPTVTFSYEQYF
v_call: TRBV7-1; d_call: .; j_call: TRBJ2-7; clone_size: .; cdr3_nt: TGTGCCAGCAGCTTAGTTTTCGGGGACGAGCAGTACTTC; cdr3_aa: CASSLVFGDEQYF
v_call: TRBV12-5; d_call: .; j_call: TRBJ2-4; clone_size: .; cdr3_nt: TGTGCTAGTGGTACCGGGAGTGACGAAAACATTCAGTACTTC; cdr3_aa: CASGTGSDENIQYF
v_call: TRBV28; d_call: .; j_call: TRBJ2-7; clone_size: .; cdr3_nt: TGTGCCAGCAGTTACCCCACAGGGAGCTCCTACGAGCAGTACTTC; cdr3_aa: CASSYPTGSSYEQYF
v_call: TRBV19; d_call: .; j_call: TRBJ1-1; clone_size: .; cdr3_nt: TGTGCCAGTAGTATGGGGTCGGGGAACACTGAAGCTTTCTTT; cdr3_aa: CASSMGSGNTEAFF
v_call: TRBV4-2; d_call: TRBD2; j_call: TRBJ2-7; clone_size: .; cdr3_nt: TGTGCCAGCAGCCAAGAGTCGGGGGGAATCGCCAGAAAGCAGTACTTC; cdr3_aa: CASSQESGGIARKQYF
v_call: TRBV5-1; d_call: TRBD1; j_call: TRBJ2-7; clone_size: .; cdr3_nt: TGCGCCAGCAGCCCGCGACAGGGGGGAAGCTCCTACGAGCAGTACTTC; cdr3_aa: CASSPRQGGSSYEQYF
v_call: TRBV4-1; d_call: .; j_call: TRBJ2-2; clone_size: .; cdr3_nt: TGCGCCAGCAGCCAAGCTGGAGCCGGGGAGCTGTTTTTT; cdr3_aa: CASSQAGAGELFF
v_call: TRBV5-4; d_call: .; j_call: TRBJ2-2; clone_size: .; cdr3_nt: TGTGCCAGCAGCTTCCGGGGCCGGGGAACCGGGGAGCTGTTTTTT; cdr3_aa: CASSFRGRGTGELFF
v_call: TRBV5-4; d_call: .; j_call: TRBJ2-7; clone_size: .; cdr3_nt: TGTGCCAGCAGCTTGGGGGAAGCCTCCTACGAGCAGTACTTC; cdr3_aa: CASSLGEASYEQYF
v_call: TRBV19; d_call: .; j_call: TRBJ2-2; clone_size: .; cdr3_nt: TGTGCCAGTTTTACGGGAAATATGAACACCGGGGAGCTGTTTTTT; cdr3_aa: CASFTGNMNTGELFF
v_call: TRBV7-8; d_call: TRBD1; j_call: TRBJ2-3; clone_size: few; cdr3_nt: TGTGCCAGCAGCCGCGGCACAGGGGGCTTAACAGATACGCAGTATTTT; cdr3_aa: CASSRGTGGLTDTQYF
v_call: TRBV25-1; d_call: .; j_call: TRBJ2-7; clone_size: .; cdr3_nt: TGTGCCAGCAGTGTTACCGACTACGAGCAGTACTTC; cdr3_aa: CASSVTDYEQYF
v_call: TRBV4-1; d_call: .; j_call: TRBJ2-1; clone_size: .; cdr3_nt: TGCGCCAGCAGCCAAGGGTCCAGGGGGGCCTACAATGAGCAGTTCTTC; cdr3_aa: CASSQGSRGAYNEQFF
v_call: TRBV11-2; d_call: TRBD1; j_call: TRBJ1-1; clone_size: .; cdr3_nt: TGTGCCAGCAGCACCCAGGGGGCGCGCACTGAAGCTTTCTTT; cdr3_aa: CASSTQGARTEAFF
v_call: TRBV19; d_call: TRBD2; j_call: TRBJ2-1; clone_size: .; cdr3_nt: TGTGCCACTCAACCGTCCGGGACTAGCGGGATTGATGAGCAGTTCTTC; cdr3_aa: CATQPSGTSGIDEQFF
v_call: TRBV11-3; d_call: TRBD2; j_call: TRBJ2-1; clone_size: .; cdr3_nt: TGTGCCAGCAGCTTAGACAAACTAGCGGGAGTAGGCAATGAGCAGTTCTTC; cdr3_aa: CASSLDKLAGVGNEQFF
v_call: TRBV4-3; d_call: TRBD1; j_call: TRBJ2-3; clone_size: few; cdr3_nt: TGCGCCAGCAGCCGGACAGGGGAGGCAGATACGCAGTATTTT; cdr3_aa: CASSRTGEADTQYF
v_call: TRBV15; d_call: .; j_call: TRBJ2-7; clone_size: .; cdr3_nt: TGTGCCACCAGCAAAACAGACCCCTCTGAGCAGTACTTC; cdr3_aa: CATSKTDPSEQYF
v_call: TRBV4-3; d_call: .; j_call: TRBJ2-7; clone_size: .; cdr3_nt: TGCGCCAGCAGCCAAGAAAGGGTGGGTCCCCTCTCCTACGAGCAGTACTTC; cdr3_aa: CASSQERVGPLSYEQYF
v_call: TRBV28; d_call: .; j_call: TRBJ1-2; clone_size: .; cdr3_nt: TGTGCCAGCAGTACAGGGACCGAACCCTATGGCTACACCTTC; cdr3_aa: CASSTGTEPYGYTF
v_call: TRBV7-9; d_call: TRBD2; j_call: TRBJ2-1; clone_size: .; cdr3_nt: TGTGCCAGCAGCTTAGGGACTAGCGGGAGAGATGAGCAGTTCTTC; cdr3_aa: CASSLGTSGRDEQFF
v_call: TRBV27; d_call: .; j_call: TRBJ1-2; clone_size: .; cdr3_nt: TGTGCCAGCAGTTACGGCGGGGATGGCTACACCTTC; cdr3_aa: CASSYGGDGYTF
v_call: TRBV21-1; d_call: .; j_call: TRBJ1-2; clone_size: few; cdr3_nt: TGTGCCAGGGTAGTTCGTCCCCTTTACTATGGCTACACCTTC; cdr3_aa: CARVVRPLYYGYTF
v_call: TRBV25-1; d_call: .; j_call: TRBJ1-2; clone_size: .; cdr3_nt: TGTGCCAGCAGTAGGGACACCTACTATGGCTACACCTTC; cdr3_aa: CASSRDTYYGYTF
v_call: TRBV6-1; d_call: .; j_call: TRBJ1-4; clone_size: once; cdr3_nt: TGTGCCAGCAGTGTTGGCAGGGTTGATGAAAAACTGTTTTTT; cdr3_aa: CASSVGRVDEKLFF
v_call: TRBV5-1; d_call: .; j_call: TRBJ2-5; clone_size: .; cdr3_nt: TGCGCCAGCAGCTTGGCCTCGGGGGCTAGGACCCAGTACTTC; cdr3_aa: CASSLASGARTQYF
v_call: TRBV15; d_call: .; j_call: TRBJ2-2; clone_size: .; cdr3_nt: TGTGCCACGAGTCCACCCGGACCTACGCTGTTGGGGGGGGAGCTGTTTTTT; cdr3_aa: CATSPPGPTLLGGELFF
v_call: TRBV29-1; d_call: .; j_call: TRBJ1-2; clone_size: few; cdr3_nt: TGCAGCGTTGGGGGGTTTGGAAGCTACACCTTC; cdr3_aa: CSVGGFGSYTF
v_call: TRBV5-4; d_call: TRBD2; j_call: TRBJ2-1; clone_size: .; cdr3_nt: TGTGCCAGCAGCCCTGGAGGCAGCGGGAGAATCTTCGGCAATGAGCAGTTCTTC; cdr3_aa: CASSPGGSGRIFGNEQFF
v_call: TRBV9; d_call: TRBD2; j_call: TRBJ2-3; clone_size: .; cdr3_nt: TGTGCCAGCAGCGCATCTAGCGGGAGGCGAGATACGCAGTATTTT; cdr3_aa: CASSASSGRRDTQYF
v_call: TRBV5-4; d_call: TRBD1; j_call: TRBJ1-1; clone_size: .; cdr3_nt: TGTGCCAGCAGCCAGCGACAGGGGGCGCCCACTGAAGCTTTCTTT; cdr3_aa: CASSQRQGAPTEAFF
v_call: TRBV15; d_call: .; j_call: TRBJ2-3; clone_size: .; cdr3_nt: TGTGCCACCAGCAGAGATATGATGGCACAAGGCACAGATACGCAGTATTTT; cdr3_aa: CATSRDMMAQGTDTQYF
v_call: TRBV11-1; d_call: .; j_call: TRBJ2-5; clone_size: once; cdr3_nt: TGTGCCAGCGCGCATTTAGGACTCCTGCTGGAGACCCAGTACTTC; cdr3_aa: CASAHLGLLLETQYF
v_call: TRBV2; d_call: TRBD2; j_call: TRBJ2-7; clone_size: .; cdr3_nt: TGTGCCAGTAACCTGCGGGAGAGGGTCGAGCAGTACTTC; cdr3_aa: CASNLRERVEQYF
v_call: TRBV11-3; d_call: .; j_call: TRBJ2-3; clone_size: .; cdr3_nt: TGTGCCAGCAGCTTGACAGGAGGTTTCGATACGCAGTATTTT; cdr3_aa: CASSLTGGFDTQYF
v_call: TRBV6-5; d_call: .; j_call: TRBJ1-2; clone_size: .; cdr3_nt: TGTGCCAGCAGTTACACCTACCGGGACACCAACTATGGCTACACCTTC; cdr3_aa: CASSYTYRDTNYGYTF
v_call: TRBV4-1; d_call: TRBD1; j_call: TRBJ2-2; clone_size: .; cdr3_nt: TGCGCCAGCAGCCAAGATATCGGAGACAGGGGATTCCCCGGGGAGCTGTTTTTT; cdr3_aa: CASSQDIGDRGFPGELFF
v_call: TRBV7-9; d_call: .; j_call: TRBJ2-7; clone_size: once; cdr3_nt: TGTGCCAGCAGCTTAGAGGGACTGCACTACGAGCAGTACTTC; cdr3_aa: CASSLEGLHYEQYF
v_call: TRBV27; d_call: .; j_call: TRBJ1-5; clone_size: .; cdr3_nt: TGTGCCAGCAGCCCAGGGAGCGGCAATCAGCCCCAGCATTTT; cdr3_aa: CASSPGSGNQPQHF